This T cell receptor beta chain was observed in a study of Ad26.COV2.S vaccination and SARS-CoV-2 variants. TCRdb's copy holds only in-frame clones and misses some; the assay was immunoSEQ multiplex PCR. The table includes some 300,000 clones, just over 85% detected once. The CDR3 consists of 16 residues. Deletions cut 5 bases from V and 2 bases from J, with 16 bases between. CDR1 is LGHDT and CDR2 is YNNKEL in the germline V gene (reference sequence). Stated treatment: approximately 18 received Ad26.COV2.S at low or high dose, single or two shots; five or six received placebo; per-sample allocation not given. Vaccine and placebo recipients were sampled on day 63 after the first injection.

V is TRBV3-1 (or the pseudogene TRBV3-2) and J is TRBJ1-3; D is possibly TRBD1 (5 bases). The sequence derives from a person between 18 and 65 years old who received the Ad26.COV2.S COVID-19 vaccine or a placebo. Sequencing used peripheral blood, obtained in a trial of Ad26.COV2.S vaccine versus placebo. CDR3 in amino acids: CASSTNTGPPGNTIYF. The CDR3 DNA reads as TGTGCCAGCAGCACTAATACAGGACCCCCTGGAAACACCATATATTTT.